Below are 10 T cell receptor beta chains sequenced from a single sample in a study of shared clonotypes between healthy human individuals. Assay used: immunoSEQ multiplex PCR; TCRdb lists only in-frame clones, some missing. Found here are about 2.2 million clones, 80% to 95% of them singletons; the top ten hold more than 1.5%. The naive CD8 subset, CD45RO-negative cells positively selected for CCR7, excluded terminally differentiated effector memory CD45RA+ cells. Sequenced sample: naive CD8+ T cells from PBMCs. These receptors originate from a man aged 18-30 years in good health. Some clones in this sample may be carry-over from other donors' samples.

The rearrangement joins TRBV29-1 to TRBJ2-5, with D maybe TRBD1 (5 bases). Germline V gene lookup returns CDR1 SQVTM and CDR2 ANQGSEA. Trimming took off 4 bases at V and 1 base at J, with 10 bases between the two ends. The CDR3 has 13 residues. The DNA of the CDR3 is TGCAGCGTTGCGACAGTAAGCCAAGAGACCCAGTACTTC. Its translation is CSVATVSQETQYF.

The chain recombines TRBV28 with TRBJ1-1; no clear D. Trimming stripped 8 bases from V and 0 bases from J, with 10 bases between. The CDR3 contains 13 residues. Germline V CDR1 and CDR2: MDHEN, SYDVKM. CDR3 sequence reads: CASHLRVNTEAFF. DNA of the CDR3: TGTGCCAGCCATCTCCGGGTGAACACTGAAGCTTTCTTT.

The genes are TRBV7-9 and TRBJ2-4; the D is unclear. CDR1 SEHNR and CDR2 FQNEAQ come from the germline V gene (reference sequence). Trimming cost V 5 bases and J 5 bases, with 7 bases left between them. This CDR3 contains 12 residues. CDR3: CASSPFENIQYF. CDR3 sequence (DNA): TGTGCCAGCAGCCCATTTGAAAACATTCAGTACTTC. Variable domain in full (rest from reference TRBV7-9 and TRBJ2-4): DTGVSQNPRHKITKRGQNVTFRCDPISEHNRLYWYRQTLGQGPEFLTYFQNEAQLEKSRLLSDRFSAERPKGSFSTLEIQRTEQGDSAMYLCASSPFENIQYFGAGTRLSVL.

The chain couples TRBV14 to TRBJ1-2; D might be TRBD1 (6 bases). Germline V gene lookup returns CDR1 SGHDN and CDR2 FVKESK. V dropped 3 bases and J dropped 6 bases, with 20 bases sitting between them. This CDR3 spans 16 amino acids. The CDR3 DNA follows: TGTGCCAGCAGCCAGGAGAGGGACACCGGTGGGAATGGCTACACCTTC. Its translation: CASSQERDTGGNGYTF. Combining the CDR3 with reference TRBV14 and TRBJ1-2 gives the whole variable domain EAGVTQFPSHSVIEKGQTVTLRCDPISGHDNLYWYRRVMGKEIKFLLHFVKESKQDESGMPNNRFLAERTGGTYSTLKVQPAELEDSGVYFCASSQERDTGGNGYTFGSGTRLTVV.

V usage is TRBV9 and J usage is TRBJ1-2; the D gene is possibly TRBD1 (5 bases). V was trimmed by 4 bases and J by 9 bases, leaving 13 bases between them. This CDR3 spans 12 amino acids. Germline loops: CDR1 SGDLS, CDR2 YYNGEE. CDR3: CASSPQGDRYTF. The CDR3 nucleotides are TGTGCCAGCAGCCCTCAAGGGGACCGCTACACCTTC.

The CDR3 is CASSPREGGEKLFF. CDR3 nucleotide sequence: TGTGCCAGCAGCCCTCGGGAGGGAGGTGAAAAACTGTTTTTT. The J gene is TRBJ1-4, the V gene TRBV9; no firm D call. This CDR3 contains 14 residues. The germline V gene has CDR1 SGDLS and CDR2 YYNGEE. With 4 bases removed from V and 7 bases from J, the gap between germline ends came to 14 bases.

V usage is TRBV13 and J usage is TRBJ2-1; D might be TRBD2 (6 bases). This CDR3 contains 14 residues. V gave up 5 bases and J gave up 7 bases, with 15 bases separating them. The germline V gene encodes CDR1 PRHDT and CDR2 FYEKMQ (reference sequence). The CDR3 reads CASSPPGRGNEQFF. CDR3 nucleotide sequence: TGTGCCAGCAGCCCGCCCGGGAGAGGGAATGAGCAGTTCTTC.

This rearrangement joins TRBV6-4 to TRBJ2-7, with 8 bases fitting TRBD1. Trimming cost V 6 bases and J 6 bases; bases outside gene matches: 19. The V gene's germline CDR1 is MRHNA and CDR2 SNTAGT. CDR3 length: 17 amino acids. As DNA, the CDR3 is TGTGCCAGCAGGGACCGGGACAGGCACCCTCGGTGTTGCGAGCAGTACTTC. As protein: CASRDRDRHPRCCEQYF.

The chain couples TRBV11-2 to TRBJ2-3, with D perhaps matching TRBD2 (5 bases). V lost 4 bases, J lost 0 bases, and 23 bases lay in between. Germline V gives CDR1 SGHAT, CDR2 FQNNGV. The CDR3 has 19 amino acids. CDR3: CASSWRGLSTTPSTDTQYF. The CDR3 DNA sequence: TGTGCCAGCAGCTGGCGAGGACTTTCGACTACGCCTAGCACAGATACGCAGTATTTT. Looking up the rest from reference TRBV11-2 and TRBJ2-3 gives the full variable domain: EAGVAQSPRYKIIEKRQSVAFWCNPISGHATLYWYQQILGQGPKLLIQFQNNGVVDDSQLPKDRFSAERLKGVDSTLKIQPAKLEDSAVYLCASSWRGLSTTPSTDTQYFGPGTRLTVL.

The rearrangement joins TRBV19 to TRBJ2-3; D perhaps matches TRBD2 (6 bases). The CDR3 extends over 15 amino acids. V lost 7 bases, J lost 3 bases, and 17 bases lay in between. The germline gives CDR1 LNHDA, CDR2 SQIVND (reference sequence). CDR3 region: CASNSRPSVTDTQYF. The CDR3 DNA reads TGTGCCAGTAATAGTAGGCCTAGCGTAACAGATACGCAGTATTTT.